These T cell receptor beta chains were read from a single sample in a study of a mutant IDH1 vaccine in newly diagnosed glioma. Assay used: immunoSEQ multiplex PCR; TCRdb lists only in-frame clones, some missing. The repertoire holds over 50,000 clones, with 70% to 90% as singletons. For these TCRs, the target antigens are not known. The input for sequencing was PBMCs, taken from a glioma patient whose treatment included an IDH1 peptide vaccine. These receptors all come from a woman aged 40-49 years with glioma. The CDR3 runs from the conserved cysteine through the conserved F or W. The D gene is left open where the match is weak. Where a row states a size, it is once, few, many or the class of an expanded clone; other rows omit it.

V gene: TRBV28
D gene: TRBD1
clone size: once
J gene: TRBJ1-1
CDR3 protein: CASTGTGSIKRAFF
CDR3 DNA: TGTGCCAGCACCGGGACAGGGTCCATAAAAAGGGCTTTCTTT

V gene: TRBV10-2
D gene: TRBD2
clone size: .
J gene: TRBJ2-7
CDR3 protein: CASSPITRGAAYEQYF
CDR3 DNA: TGCGCCAGCAGTCCTATCACGCGGGGGGCGGCCTACGAGCAGTACTTC

V gene: TRBV13
D gene: .
clone size: once
J gene: TRBJ1-1
CDR3 protein: CASSLVQNTEAFF
CDR3 DNA: TGTGCCAGCAGCTTAGTGCAGAACACTGAAGCTTTCTTT

V gene: TRBV21-1
D gene: .
clone size: .
J gene: TRBJ1-1
CDR3 protein: CASSKAGKTKATEAFF
CDR3 DNA: TGTGCCAGCAGCAAAGCAGGGAAGACGAAGGCCACTGAAGCTTTCTTT

V gene: TRBV12-5
D gene: .
clone size: .
J gene: TRBJ1-5
CDR3 protein: CASGLTSGQPQHF
CDR3 DNA: TGTGCTAGTGGTTTGACCTCAGGTCAGCCCCAGCATTTT

V gene: TRBV29-1
D gene: .
clone size: .
J gene: TRBJ1-3
CDR3 protein: CSVPGGDAGNTIYF
CDR3 DNA: TGCAGCGTTCCGGGGGGGGATGCTGGAAACACCATATATTTT

V gene: TRBV5-1
D gene: .
clone size: few
J gene: TRBJ1-1
CDR3 protein: CASSTLGRVNTEAFF
CDR3 DNA: TGCGCCAGCAGCACCCTGGGGAGGGTGAACACTGAAGCTTTCTTT

V gene: TRBV5-1
D gene: TRBD1
clone size: .
J gene: TRBJ1-1
CDR3 protein: CASSLATGGKNTEAFF
CDR3 DNA: TGCGCCAGCAGCTTGGCAACAGGGGGCAAGAACACTGAAGCTTTCTTT

V gene: TRBV15
D gene: .
clone size: .
J gene: TRBJ2-5
CDR3 protein: CATSRTLTAFTGETQYF
CDR3 DNA: TGTGCCACCAGCAGAACTTTGACCGCCTTCACGGGGGAGACCCAGTACTTC

V gene: TRBV5-4
D gene: .
clone size: .
J gene: TRBJ1-4
CDR3 protein: CASRPDSATNEKLFF
CDR3 DNA: TGTGCCAGCAGACCCGATTCTGCAACTAATGAAAAACTGTTTTTT

V gene: TRBV10-1
D gene: .
clone size: .
J gene: TRBJ2-3
CDR3 protein: CASSELVLPDTQYF
CDR3 DNA: TGCGCCAGCAGTGAATTGGTTTTGCCAGATACGCAGTATTTT

V gene: TRBV5-1
D gene: .
clone size: .
J gene: TRBJ2-5
CDR3 protein: CASSFGQETQYF
CDR3 DNA: TGCGCCAGCAGCTTCGGACAAGAGACCCAGTACTTC

V gene: TRBV5-6
D gene: TRBD2
clone size: .
J gene: TRBJ2-2
CDR3 protein: CASSLRLAGGPGELFF
CDR3 DNA: TGTGCCAGCAGCCTCAGACTAGCGGGGGGCCCTGGGGAGCTGTTTTTT

V gene: TRBV10-2
D gene: .
clone size: .
J gene: TRBJ2-3
CDR3 protein: CASSGPAEGPDTQYF
CDR3 DNA: TGCGCCAGCAGTGGGCCGGCAGAGGGCCCAGATACGCAGTATTTT

V gene: TRBV28
D gene: TRBD1
clone size: .
J gene: TRBJ2-3
CDR3 protein: CASRRGTATSTDTQYF
CDR3 DNA: TGTGCCAGCAGAAGAGGGACAGCCACTAGCACAGATACGCAGTATTTT

V gene: TRBV7-9
D gene: .
clone size: .
J gene: TRBJ1-1
CDR3 protein: CASKWLPNTEAFF
CDR3 DNA: TGTGCCAGCAAATGGCTCCCGAACACTGAAGCTTTCTTT

V gene: TRBV5-5
D gene: .
clone size: .
J gene: TRBJ1-5
CDR3 protein: CASSGDGNQPQHF
CDR3 DNA: TGTGCCAGCAGCGGGGACGGCAATCAGCCCCAGCATTTT

V gene: TRBV7-9
D gene: .
clone size: few
J gene: TRBJ2-7
CDR3 protein: CASSPPGTPDREQYF
CDR3 DNA: TGTGCCAGCAGCCCCCCCGGGACTCCCGACCGCGAGCAGTACTTC

V gene: TRBV14
D gene: .
clone size: .
J gene: TRBJ2-3
CDR3 protein: CASSLSLLDTQYF
CDR3 DNA: TGTGCCAGCAGCCTATCCTTATTAGATACGCAGTATTTT

V gene: TRBV21-1
D gene: .
clone size: .
J gene: TRBJ2-5
CDR3 protein: CASSNPGDRARETQYF
CDR3 DNA: TGTGCCAGCAGCAATCCGGGGGACAGAGCAAGAGAGACCCAGTACTTC

V gene: TRBV20-1
D gene: .
clone size: .
J gene: TRBJ1-5
CDR3 protein: CSASLMVQHF
CDR3 DNA: TGCAGTGCTAGCCTCATGGTGCAGCATTTT

V gene: TRBV21-1
D gene: .
clone size: .
J gene: TRBJ1-5
CDR3 protein: CASEDSGRRNQPQHF
CDR3 DNA: TGTGCCAGCGAAGACTCCGGCCGGAGGAATCAGCCCCAGCATTTT

V gene: TRBV7-2
D gene: TRBD1
clone size: .
J gene: TRBJ1-5
CDR3 protein: CASSLTGINQPQHF
CDR3 DNA: TGTGCCAGCAGCTTGACAGGGATCAATCAGCCCCAGCATTTT

V gene: TRBV19
D gene: TRBD1
clone size: .
J gene: TRBJ2-7
CDR3 protein: CASSMGTGVDEQYF
CDR3 DNA: TGTGCCAGTAGTATGGGGACAGGGGTGGACGAGCAGTACTTC

V gene: TRBV25-1
D gene: TRBD1
clone size: .
J gene: TRBJ2-7
CDR3 protein: CASSDRDRDEQYF
CDR3 DNA: TGTGCCAGCAGTGATAGGGACAGGGACGAGCAGTACTTC

V gene: TRBV4-2
D gene: TRBD2
clone size: .
J gene: TRBJ2-5
CDR3 protein: CASSQDGPGREETQYF
CDR3 DNA: TGTGCCAGCAGCCAAGATGGTCCAGGGAGGGAAGAGACCCAGTACTTC